This TCR beta chain appears in the sequencing data of a study of breast tumors, draining lymph nodes, adjacent tissues. This clonotype was counted at least ten times. Its antigen is not identified. Trimming cost V 2 bases and J 6 bases; bases outside gene matches: 6. This CDR3 has 13 residues. Per the germline V gene, CDR1 is GTSNPN and CDR2 is SVGIG (reference sequence). TCRdb re-called the multiplex PCR reads with MiXCR, one entry per CDR3 protein. The data contain about 300,000 distinct CDR3 sequences, 30% of them singletons. Overall study findings and caveats: Most tumor T cells seemingly derive from lymph node, then expand in tumor.

Samples came from axillary lymph nodes draining the breast cancer. The TCR comes from a female donor with breast cancer. Some clones in this sample may be carry-over from other donors' samples. J is TRBJ2-7 and V is TRBV30, with 8 nucleotides matching TRBD2. The sample taken for sequencing was axillary lymph node tissue. Written as DNA, the CDR3 is TGTGCCTGGAGTCGAACCGGGAGGGGCGAGCAGTACTTC. Amino acid sequence: CAWSRTGRGEQYF.